A single sample gave rise to the 4 T cell receptor beta chains below, sequenced in a study of beta chain features in type 1 diabetes. Expressed TCRB transcripts were sequenced because the entire RNA isolate underwent reverse transcription. Clones were sequenced by immunoSEQ multiplex PCR, and TCRdb holds only the in-frame ones, with some missing. The sample comprises around 290,000 clones, about 8.5% of which are singletons, and about 0.93% rests with the top ten. The sequenced sample was central memory CD4+ T cells from blood. These receptor sequences come from a woman in her late teens or twenties in good health.

This clone was observed a few times. The chain is built from TRBV11-2 and TRBJ2-2; 7 bases agree with TRBD1. The CDR3 totals 16 residues. The trim removed 5 bases at V and 7 bases at J, leaving 13 bases unmatched. Germline V gives CDR1 SGHAT, CDR2 FQNNGV. The CDR3 nucleotides read TGTGCCAGCAGCCGGCGACAGGGCAATCGTTTCGGGGAGCTGTTTTTT. It is translated as CASSRRQGNRFGELFF.

The chain carries TRBV7-8 and TRBJ2-1, with TRBD1 identical over 7 bases. With 4 bases clipped from V and 12 bases from J, the junction kept 9 bases outside the gene matches. Germline CDR1 reads SGHVS; CDR2 reads FQNEAQ. The CDR3 is 13 amino acids. The CDR3 nucleotides read TGTGCCAGCAGCTACACGGACAGGACGGGGCAGTTCTTC. Its translation is CASSYTDRTGQFF.

The J gene is TRBJ1-4, the V gene TRBV6-6; a possible D gene is TRBD1 (6 bases). V lost 0 bases and J 8 bases, leaving 13 bases between the germline ends. CDR1 MNHNY and CDR2 SVGAGI come from the germline V gene (reference sequence). The CDR3 totals 15 residues. CDR3 residues: CASSYSRGGGEKLFF. The DNA for the CDR3 is TGTGCCAGCAGTTACTCGAGGGGGGGCGGCGAAAAACTGTTTTTT.

In this sample, this clone turned up many times. J is TRBJ2-2 and V is TRBV7-8; tentatively, D is TRBD1 (5 bases). The germline V gene has CDR1 SGHVS and CDR2 FQNEAQ. The CDR3 is made up of 13 amino acids. V shed 5 bases and J shed 5 bases, with 9 bases lying between them. As DNA, the CDR3 is TGTGCCAGCAGCCTCCGACAGACCGGGGAGCTGTTTTTT. This gives the protein CASSLRQTGELFF.